This T cell receptor beta chain was sequenced for a study of cytomegalovirus exposure and HLA in healthy donors. Findings and caveats of the study: Accurate prediction of HLA-A and HLA-B alleles (for most subjects) was reportedly achieved from TCR beta sequences.

Concerning this clone: Its antigen is unknown.

CDR1 and CDR2 (germline): SNHLY, FYNNEI. V shed 7 bases and J 7 bases; nucleotides not matched to a gene: 7. The CDR3 spans 14 residues. With 60 Vbeta and 13 Jbeta primers, the PCR was carried out. TCRdb's copy holds only in-frame clones and misses some; the assay was immunoSEQ multiplex PCR. The table has over 100,000 clones, 74% seen once. The chain has TRBV2 and TRBJ1-4; 9 positions agree with TRBD1. Material: PBMCs. The source is a human donor in good health. The CDR3 region is CASTIQGASEKLFF. In DNA form, the CDR3 reads TGTGCCAGCACAATACAGGGGGCTAGTGAAAAACTGTTTTTT.